These T cell receptor beta chains were read from a single sample in a study of somatic mutations in cytotoxic T cells in rheumatoid arthritis. The repertoire was sequenced with immunoSEQ multiplex PCR; TCRdb's copy has only in-frame clones and lacks some. The sample carries under 20,000 clones, 85% recorded once. The sample consisted of CD8+ T cells sorted from blood. The receptors stem from a middle-aged woman with rheumatoid arthritis. The CDR3 runs from the conserved cysteine through the conserved F or W. A D gene is named only where the DNA matches it firmly. The size entry is marked missing in some rows and otherwise reads once, few, many or a size class.

V gene,J gene,clone size,D gene,CDR3 protein,CDR3 DNA
TRBV7-9,TRBJ2-5,-,-,CASTPGGEETQYF,TGTGCCAGCACCCCGGGGGGCGAAGAGACCCAGTACTTC
TRBV11-2,TRBJ2-7,-,-,CASSFRQRAYEQYF,TGTGCCAGCAGCTTTCGACAGCGCGCCTACGAGCAGTACTTC
TRBV15,TRBJ1-4,-,TRBD1,CATSRGTETTNEKLFF,TGTGCCACCAGCAGGGGGACAGAGACAACTAATGAAAAACTGTTTTTT
TRBV6-5,TRBJ1-1,-,-,CASSYGASGTEAFF,TGTGCCAGCAGCTACGGGGCTTCGGGCACTGAAGCTTTCTTT
TRBV6-5,TRBJ2-7,-,TRBD2,CASSYGTSSYEQYF,TGTGCCAGCAGTTACGGGACTAGCAGTTACGAGCAGTACTTC
TRBV7-8,TRBJ2-5,once,TRBD2,CASSSGTIQETQYF,TGTGCCAGCAGCAGCGGGACTATCCAAGAGACCCAGTACTTC
TRBV5-1,TRBJ2-3,-,TRBD1,CASSPDRGVVNTQYF,TGCGCCAGCAGCCCCGACAGGGGGGTGGTAAATACGCAGTATTTT
TRBV7-9,TRBJ1-1,few,TRBD1,CASSSQGMEAEAFF,TGTGCCAGCAGCTCACAGGGGATGGAGGCTGAAGCTTTCTTT
TRBV2,TRBJ1-1,once,-,CASSITANTEAFF,TGTGCCAGCAGCATCACAGCTAACACTGAAGCTTTCTTT
TRBV4-2,TRBJ1-2,-,-,CASSQDQLDSLNIYGYIF,TGTGCCAGCAGCCAAGATCAGCTCGACAGCCTCAATATCTATGGCTACATCTTC
TRBV19,TRBJ2-5,-,TRBD1,CASSGDRELGETQYF,TGTGCCAGTAGTGGAGACAGGGAACTTGGGGAGACCCAGTACTTC
TRBV21-1,TRBJ2-3,-,-,CASSNSLAEQRRDTQYF,TGTGCCAGCAGCAATTCCCTAGCGGAACAAAGGAGAGATACGCAGTATTTT
TRBV27,TRBJ1-3,-,TRBD1,CASSLSLTGAGNTIYF,TGTGCCAGCAGTTTATCCCTTACAGGGGCTGGAAACACCATATATTTT
TRBV9,TRBJ2-7,-,TRBD1,CASSGRDSSYEQYF,TGTGCCAGCAGCGGCCGGGACAGCTCCTACGAGCAGTACTTC
TRBV30,TRBJ2-7,-,TRBD1,CAWSDGVTGGEQYF,TGTGCCTGGAGTGACGGGGTCACAGGGGGCGAGCAGTACTTC
TRBV9,TRBJ2-5,-,TRBD2,CASSVSTSGGFETQYF,TGTGCCAGCAGCGTCTCCACTAGCGGGGGTTTCGAGACCCAGTACTTC
TRBV6-5,TRBJ1-2,-,-,CASSYGVNTNYGYTF,TGTGCCAGCAGTTACGGAGTTAATACTAACTATGGCTACACCTTC
TRBV7-6,TRBJ2-7,-,-,CASSLGPGSSYEQYF,TGTGCCAGCAGCTTAGGTCCGGGGAGCTCCTACGAGCAGTACTTC
TRBV7-6,TRBJ1-2,-,TRBD1,CASSMTGVDGYTF,TGTGCCAGCAGCATGACAGGGGTCGACGGCTACACCTTC
TRBV27,TRBJ2-2,-,-,CASSFGVGSAGELFF,TGTGCCAGCAGTTTCGGGGTGGGAAGCGCCGGGGAGCTGTTTTTT
TRBV30,TRBJ2-5,once,-,CAWSVYPRGAQETQYF,TGTGCCTGGAGTGTTTATCCCCGGGGGGCCCAAGAGACCCAGTACTTC
TRBV5-4,TRBJ2-3,-,-,CASSFEPTDTQYF,TGTGCCAGCAGCTTCGAGCCTACGGATACGCAGTATTTT
TRBV28,TRBJ2-3,-,TRBD1,CASVRTGPMVTDTQYF,TGTGCCAGCGTCAGGACAGGCCCAATGGTCACAGATACGCAGTATTTT
TRBV7-2,TRBJ2-5,once,TRBD2,CASSAGGLAGVGETQYF,TGTGCCAGCAGCGCAGGGGGACTAGCGGGAGTTGGGGAGACCCAGTACTTC
TRBV29-1,TRBJ2-7,-,-,CSVAGGSSYEQYF,TGCAGCGTTGCGGGGGGCAGCTCCTACGAGCAGTACTTC
TRBV5-1,TRBJ2-2,-,TRBD2,CASSGGLAGGLNTGELFF,TGCGCCAGCAGCGGGGGACTAGCGGGGGGCTTGAACACCGGGGAGCTGTTTTTT
TRBV7-9,TRBJ2-2,-,TRBD1,CASSLQGQGDNTGELFF,TGTGCCAGCAGCTTACAGGGACAGGGAGACAACACCGGGGAGCTGTTTTTT
TRBV9,TRBJ1-6,-,-,CNKGEVNSPLHF,TGTAATAAGGGAGAGGTCAATTCACCCCTCCACTTT
TRBV6-4,TRBJ2-5,-,TRBD1,CASISEGQQHQETQYF,TGTGCCAGCATATCCGAGGGACAGCAACACCAAGAGACCCAGTACTTC
TRBV9,TRBJ2-1,-,TRBD1,CASSGGDRGWGNEQFF,TGTGCCAGCAGCGGAGGGGACAGGGGATGGGGCAATGAGCAGTTCTTC
TRBV5-6,TRBJ2-1,-,-,CASSPGSIYNEQFF,TGTGCCAGCAGCCCAGGATCGATCTACAATGAGCAGTTCTTC
TRBV2,TRBJ2-5,once,-,CASSELIGEYGTQYF,TGTGCCAGCAGTGAACTGATTGGGGAGTATGGGACCCAGTACTTC
TRBV6-1,TRBJ2-7,once,-,CASRTSPDGDEQYF,TGTGCCAGCAGGACTTCCCCAGACGGAGACGAGCAGTACTTC
TRBV7-9,TRBJ2-7,-,TRBD1,CASSPLGTGASNEQYF,TGTGCCAGCAGCCCCCTCGGGACAGGGGCATCCAACGAGCAGTACTTC
TRBV10-3,TRBJ2-7,-,-,CAISESSAYEQYF,TGTGCCATCAGTGAGTCGTCGGCCTACGAGCAGTACTTC
TRBV4-2,TRBJ2-7,-,-,CASSQDTGSLSSYEQYF,TGTGCCAGCAGCCAAGATACGGGATCCCTCAGCTCCTACGAGCAGTACTTC
TRBV4-1,TRBJ1-5,-,-,CASSQVWGGLSNQPQHF,TGCGCCAGCAGCCAAGTTTGGGGGGGTCTTAGCAATCAGCCCCAGCATTTT
TRBV6-5,TRBJ1-2,-,TRBD1,CASISESGQGYGYTF,TGTGCCAGCATCTCAGAGTCTGGACAGGGCTATGGCTACACCTTC
TRBV5-1,TRBJ2-2,-,TRBD1,CASSSDRLQPTQMGELFF,TGCGCCAGCAGCTCGGACAGGCTCCAACCAACACAAATGGGGGAGCTGTTTTTT
TRBV4-1,TRBJ1-1,few,-,CASSPPNGVTEAFF,TGCGCCAGCAGCCCCCCGAACGGGGTCACCGAAGCTTTCTTT
TRBV2,TRBJ2-7,-,TRBD2,CASSRGLDEYF,TGTGCCAGCAGTCGAGGACTAGACGAGTACTTC